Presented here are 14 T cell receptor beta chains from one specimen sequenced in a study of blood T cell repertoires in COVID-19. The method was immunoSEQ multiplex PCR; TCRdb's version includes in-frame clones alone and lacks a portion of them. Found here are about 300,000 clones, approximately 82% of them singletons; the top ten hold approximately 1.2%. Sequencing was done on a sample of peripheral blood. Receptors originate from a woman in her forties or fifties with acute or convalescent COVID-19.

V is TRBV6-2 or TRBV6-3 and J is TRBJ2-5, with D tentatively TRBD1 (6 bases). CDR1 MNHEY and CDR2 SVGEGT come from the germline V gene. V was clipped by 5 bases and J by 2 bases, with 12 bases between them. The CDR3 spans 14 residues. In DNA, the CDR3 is TGTGCCAGCAGTCGTCACAGGGATCAAGAGACCCAGTACTTC. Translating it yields CASSRHRDQETQYF.

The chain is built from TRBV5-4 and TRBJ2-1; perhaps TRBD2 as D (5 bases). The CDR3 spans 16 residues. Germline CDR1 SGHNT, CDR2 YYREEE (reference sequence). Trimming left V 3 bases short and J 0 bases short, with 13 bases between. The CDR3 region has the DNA TGTGCCAGCAGCTCCGAGGGCGTCAGCTCCTACAATGAGCAGTTCTTC. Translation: CASSSEGVSSYNEQFF.

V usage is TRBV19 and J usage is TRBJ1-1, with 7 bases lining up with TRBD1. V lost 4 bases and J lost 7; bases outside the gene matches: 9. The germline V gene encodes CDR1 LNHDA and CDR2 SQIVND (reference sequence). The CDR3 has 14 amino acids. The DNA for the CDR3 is TGTGCCAGTAGTACCTGGGACAGCCGGGTTGAAGCTTTCTTT. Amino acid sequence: CASSTWDSRVEAFF.

The CDR3 loop is CAISLDRGSGEQYV. CDR3 DNA: TGTGCCATCAGTCTGGACAGGGGGAGCGGCGAGCAGTACGTC. The genes are TRBV10-3 and TRBJ2-7; TRBD1 matches at 10 bases. The CDR3 contains 14 residues. V lost 5 bases and J lost 6; bases outside the gene matches: 7. Germline V CDR1 and CDR2: ENHRY, SYGVKD.

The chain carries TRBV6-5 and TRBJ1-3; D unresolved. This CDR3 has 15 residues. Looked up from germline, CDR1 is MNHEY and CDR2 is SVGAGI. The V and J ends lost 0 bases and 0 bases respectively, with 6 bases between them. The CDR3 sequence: CASSYSADSGNTIYF. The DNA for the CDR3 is TGTGCCAGCAGTTACTCGGCGGACTCTGGAAACACCATATATTTT.

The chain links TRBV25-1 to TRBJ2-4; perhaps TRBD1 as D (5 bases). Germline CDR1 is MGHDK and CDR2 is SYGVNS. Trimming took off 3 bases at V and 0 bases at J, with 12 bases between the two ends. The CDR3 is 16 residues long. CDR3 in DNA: TGTGCCAGCAGTGACTCCACAGGAGTAGCCAAAAACATTCAGTACTTC. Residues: CASSDSTGVAKNIQYF.

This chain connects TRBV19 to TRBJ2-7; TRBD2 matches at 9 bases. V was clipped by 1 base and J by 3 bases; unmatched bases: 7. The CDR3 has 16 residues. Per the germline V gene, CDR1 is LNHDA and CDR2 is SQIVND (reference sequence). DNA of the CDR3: TGTGCCAGTAGTATAGTAGCTAGCGGGGTCAACTACGAGCAGTACTTC. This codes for CASSIVASGVNYEQYF.

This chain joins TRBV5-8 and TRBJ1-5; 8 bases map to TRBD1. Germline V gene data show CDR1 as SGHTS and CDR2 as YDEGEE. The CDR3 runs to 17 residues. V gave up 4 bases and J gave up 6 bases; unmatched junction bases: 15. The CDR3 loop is CASSLGQGNKIFQPQHF. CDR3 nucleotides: TGTGCCAGCAGCCTAGGACAGGGAAATAAAATATTTCAGCCCCAGCATTTT.

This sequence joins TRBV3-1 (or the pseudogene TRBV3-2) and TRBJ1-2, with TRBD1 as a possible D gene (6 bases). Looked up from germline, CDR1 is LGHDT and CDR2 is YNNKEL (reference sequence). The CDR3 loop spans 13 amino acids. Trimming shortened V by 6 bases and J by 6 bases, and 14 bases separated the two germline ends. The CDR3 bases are TGTGCCAGCAGTACCGGGACAAGAGATGGCTACACCTTC. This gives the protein CASSTGTRDGYTF.

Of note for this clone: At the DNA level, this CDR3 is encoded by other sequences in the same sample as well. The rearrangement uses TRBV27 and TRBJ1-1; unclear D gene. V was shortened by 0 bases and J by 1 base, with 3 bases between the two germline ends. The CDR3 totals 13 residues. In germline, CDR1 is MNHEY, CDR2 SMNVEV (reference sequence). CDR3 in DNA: TGTGCCAGCAGTTTATCGAGGAACACTGAAGCTTTCTTT. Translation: CASSLSRNTEAFF.

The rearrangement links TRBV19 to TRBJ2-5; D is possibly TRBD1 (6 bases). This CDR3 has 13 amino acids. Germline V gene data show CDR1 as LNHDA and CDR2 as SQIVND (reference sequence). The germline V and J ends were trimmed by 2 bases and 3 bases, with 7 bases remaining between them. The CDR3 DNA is TGTGCCAGTAGTATACCAGGGGAAGAGACCCAGTACTTC. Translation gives CASSIPGEETQYF.

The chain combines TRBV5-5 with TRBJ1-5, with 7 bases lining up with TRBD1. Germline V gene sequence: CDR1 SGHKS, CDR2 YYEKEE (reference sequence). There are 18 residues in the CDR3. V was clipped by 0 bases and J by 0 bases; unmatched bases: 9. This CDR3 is CASSLAATGLNSNQPQHF. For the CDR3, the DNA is TGTGCCAGCAGCTTGGCCGCGACAGGGTTGAATAGCAATCAGCCCCAGCATTTT.

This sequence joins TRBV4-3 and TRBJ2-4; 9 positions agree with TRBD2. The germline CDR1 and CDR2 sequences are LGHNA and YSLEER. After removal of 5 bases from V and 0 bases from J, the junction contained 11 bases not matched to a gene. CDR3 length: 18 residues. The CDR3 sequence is CASSLGLAGSIAKNIQYF. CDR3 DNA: TGCGCCAGCAGCTTAGGCCTAGCGGGGTCTATAGCCAAAAACATTCAGTACTTC.

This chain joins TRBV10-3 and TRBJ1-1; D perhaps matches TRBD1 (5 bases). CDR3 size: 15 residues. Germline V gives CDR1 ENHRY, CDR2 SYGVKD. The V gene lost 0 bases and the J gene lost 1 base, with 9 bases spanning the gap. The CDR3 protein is CAISESTGGNTEAFF. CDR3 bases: TGTGCCATCAGTGAGTCGACCGGGGGGAACACTGAAGCTTTCTTT.